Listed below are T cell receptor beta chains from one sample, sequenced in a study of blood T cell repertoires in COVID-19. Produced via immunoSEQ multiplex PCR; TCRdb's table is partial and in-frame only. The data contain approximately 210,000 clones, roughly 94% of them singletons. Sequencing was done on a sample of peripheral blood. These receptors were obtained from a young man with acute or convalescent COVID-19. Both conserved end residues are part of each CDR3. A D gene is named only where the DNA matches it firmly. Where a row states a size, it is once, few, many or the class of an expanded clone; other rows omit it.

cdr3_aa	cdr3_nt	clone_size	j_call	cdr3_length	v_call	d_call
CASSLTSGGYTSTIYEQYF	TGTGCCAGCAGCTTAACTAGCGGGGGATACACGTCTACTATCTACGAGCAGTACTTC	-	TRBJ2-7	19	TRBV7-9	TRBD2
CASSAGSYNEQFF	TGTGCCAGCTCCGCCGGCTCCTACAATGAGCAGTTCTTC	once	TRBJ2-1	13	TRBV12-3/TRBV12-4	-
CASSYGQGSIDTQYF	TGTGCCAGCAGTTACGGACAGGGGAGTATAGATACGCAGTATTTT	-	TRBJ2-3	15	TRBV6-5	TRBD1
CSVELTGGLGDTQYF	TGCAGCGTTGAGTTGACGGGAGGGCTCGGAGATACGCAGTATTTT	-	TRBJ2-3	15	TRBV29-1	TRBD2
CSVDRGLETQYF	TGCAGCGTTGATCGGGGATTAGAGACCCAGTACTTC	-	TRBJ2-5	12	TRBV29-1	-
CASSFLASLYF	TGTGCCAGCAGTTTCTTGGCTAGTCTGTACTTC	-	TRBJ2-7	11	TRBV28	-
CASSYQGGAGETQYF	TGTGCCAGCAGTTACCAAGGGGGGGCGGGAGAGACCCAGTACTTC	once	TRBJ2-5	15	TRBV6-6	-
CASSFLDRANYGYTF	TGTGCCAGCAGTTTCCTGGACAGGGCTAACTATGGCTACACCTTC	-	TRBJ1-2	15	TRBV28	TRBD1
CASSPVLEEQFF	TGTGCCAGCAGCCCGGTTTTGGAGGAGCAGTTCTTC	-	TRBJ2-1	12	TRBV9	-
CASSFTTGTSGGEQYF	TGCGCCAGCAGCTTTACCACCGGGACTAGCGGGGGCGAGCAGTACTTC	-	TRBJ2-7	16	TRBV5-1	TRBD2
CASSTGAGGPLEQYF	TGTGCCAGTAGTACTGGAGCGGGAGGGCCACTCGAGCAGTACTTC	-	TRBJ2-7	15	TRBV19	TRBD2
CATGLAGVTDTQYF	TGTGCCACAGGGCTAGCGGGAGTCACAGATACGCAGTATTTT	-	TRBJ2-3	14	TRBV28	TRBD2
CASSVGGGAPYEQYF	TGTGCCAGCAGCGTAGGGGGAGGGGCGCCCTACGAGCAGTACTTC	-	TRBJ2-7	15	TRBV9	TRBD2
CASSLDRTRTQYF	TGTGCCAGCAGTCTGGACAGGACGAGGACCCAGTACTTC	-	TRBJ2-5	13	TRBV28	TRBD1
CASSIGQASRSVTDTQYF	TGCGCCAGCAGCATCGGACAGGCGAGCCGTTCCGTCACAGATACGCAGTATTTT	-	TRBJ2-3	18	TRBV5-1	TRBD1
CASRLTSGSTDTQYF	TGTGCCAGCAGGTTGACTAGCGGGAGCACAGATACGCAGTATTTT	-	TRBJ2-3	15	TRBV7-9	TRBD2
CASSVDRGEQFF	TGTGCCAGCAGCGTAGACCGGGGTGAGCAGTTCTTC	-	TRBJ2-1	12	TRBV9	-
CATSVSDRPNPPQHF	TGTGCCACCAGTGTCTCGGACAGGCCCAACCCGCCCCAGCATTTT	-	TRBJ1-5	15	TRBV24-1	TRBD1